This T cell receptor (beta chain) derives from a study of radiation and T cells in renal cell carcinoma. Study at large: Nephrectomy followed 15 Gy stereotactic body radiation by 4 weeks.

Notes on this clone: Its antigen remains unknown.

Study results and caveats: From baseline, blood top tumor clonotypes peaked at 2 weeks post-radiation.

Assay: immunoSEQ multiplex PCR; the TCRdb copy retains only in-frame clones and omits some. The sample has approximately 150,000 clones, about 85% seen once. Time point meaning: baseline pretreatment blood. Treatment of the sample: 15 Gy SBRT to primary tumor, nephrectomy 4 weeks later. Blood was sampled at baseline, 2 weeks and 4 weeks after SBRT. This renal cell carcinoma was of the clear cell type. The length of the CDR3 is 13 residues. Germline V gene lookup returns CDR1 LNHDA and CDR2 SQIVND (reference sequence). Trimming removed 2 bases at V and 4 bases at J, with 9 bases between. The specimen was blood, collected from a patient whose treatment included radiotherapy and nephrectomy. The clonotype comes from a woman in her seventies with renal cell carcinoma. The chain employs TRBV19 and TRBJ2-7; D ambiguous. Written as DNA, the CDR3 is TGTGCCAGTAGTATAACAGATACATACGAGCAGTACTTC. Its translation is CASSITDTYEQYF.